Below, 32 T cell receptor beta chains from the same sample are listed, as sequenced in a study of blood T cell repertoires in COVID-19. Sequencing was performed with immunoSEQ multiplex PCR; in TCRdb, only in-frame clones are kept and a portion is missing. The sample records 150,000 to 200,000 clones, roughly 76% being singletons. Sequencing input: peripheral blood. These receptors all stem from a woman older than 75 with COVID-19, enrolled during active disease.

This sequence joins TRBV5-4 and TRBJ2-3, with TRBD2 matching 8 bases. The CDR3 length is 16 residues. Germline V gives CDR1 SGHNT, CDR2 YYREEE (reference sequence). J was trimmed by 6 bases and V by 1 base; bases with no gene match: 10. The CDR3 here is CASSLSVAGGWDTQYF. In DNA form, the CDR3 reads TGTGCCAGCAGCTTGAGCGTTGCGGGAGGATGGGATACGCAGTATTTT.

A single count supports this clone. The V call is TRBV19, the J call TRBJ1-1; the D is unclear. Germline CDR1 is LNHDA and CDR2 is SQIVND (reference sequence). Trimming shortened V by 1 base and J by 1 base, and 7 bases separated the two germline ends. The length of the CDR3 is 14 residues. The CDR3 protein is CASSIVAGNTEAFF. The CDR3 region has the DNA TGTGCCAGTAGTATAGTGGCAGGGAACACTGAAGCTTTCTTT. The entire variable domain, with the rest obtained from reference TRBV19 and TRBJ1-1, is as follows: DGGITQSPKYLFRKEGQNVTLSCEQNLNHDAMYWYRQDPGQGLRLIYYSQIVNDFQKGDIAEGYSVSREKKESFPLTVTSAQKNPTAFYLCASSIVAGNTEAFFGQGTRLTVV.

The CDR3 DNA sequence: TGCGCCAGCAGCTCGGGCGGGGCCTACAATGAGCAGTTCTTC. Protein: CASSSGGAYNEQFF. V and J are TRBV5-1 and TRBJ2-1, with TRBD2 as a possible D gene (6 bases). V was trimmed by 3 bases and J by 2 bases, leaving 9 bases between them. The CDR3 totals 14 residues. Germline CDR1 SGHRS, CDR2 YFSETQ.

This clone came up a few times. The chain carries TRBV6-5 and TRBJ2-7; a possible D gene is TRBD1 (6 bases). V was cut by 8 bases and J by 2 bases, with 10 bases left in between. Germline V gene lookup returns CDR1 MNHEY and CDR2 SVGAGI. There are 12 residues in the CDR3. CDR3 sequence reads: CASGGGPYEQYF. DNA of the CDR3: TGTGCCAGCGGGGGCGGACCCTACGAGCAGTACTTC.

The J gene is TRBJ2-3, the V gene TRBV7-8, with 10 bases lining up with TRBD2. There are 17 residues in the CDR3. CDR1 and CDR2 from the germline V gene are SGHVS and FQNEAQ. V lost 1 base to trimming and J lost 2 bases; unmatched junction nucleotides: 6. The CDR3 region has the DNA TGTGCCAGCAGCTTAGAAAGCGGGGGGGATTTCACAGATACGCAGTATTTT. It yields the protein CASSLESGGDFTDTQYF.

This clone has just one count. This chain joins TRBV7-2 and TRBJ2-2; D is perhaps TRBD2 (6 bases). Germline CDR1 and CDR2: SGHTA and FQGNSA. V lost 6 bases, J lost 7 bases, and 9 bases lay in between. The CDR3 runs to 12 residues. CDR3 sequence: CASSRLDGELFF. CDR3 coding DNA: TGTGCCAGCAGTCGACTAGACGGGGAGCTGTTTTTT.

CDR3 sequence (DNA): TGTGCCTGGAGTGTGGGACAGGGAAACACCATATATTTT. Its protein is CAWSVGQGNTIYF. The chain joins TRBV30 to TRBJ1-3; 7 positions agree with TRBD1. The germline V gene encodes CDR1 GTSNPN and CDR2 SVGIG (reference sequence). V dropped 0 bases and J dropped 4; count of bases not matched to a gene: 0. The CDR3 is 13 amino acids.

The CDR3 region is CASSSPLRNAHGYTF. In DNA form, the CDR3 reads TGTGCCAGCAGTTCACCCCTGAGAAATGCGCATGGCTACACCTTC. The rearrangement links TRBV6-6 to TRBJ1-2; D is unclear. The CDR3 is 15 amino acids. Trimming took 4 bases from V and 6 from J, leaving 18 bases between them. Looked up from germline, CDR1 is MNHNY and CDR2 is SVGAGI (reference sequence).

This clone came up a few times. V is TRBV3-1 (or the pseudogene TRBV3-2) and J is TRBJ2-2; 11 bases match TRBD1. Germline values: CDR1 LGHDT, CDR2 YNNKEL (reference sequence). CDR3 length: 16 amino acids. Losses at the gene ends were 6 bases for V and 6 bases for J; bases not matched to a gene: 9. The CDR3 nucleotides read TGTGCCAGCAGGTACTCCGGGACAGGGGGGTCCGGGGAGCTGTTTTTT. Translating gives CASRYSGTGGSGELFF.

A few counts support this clone. V gene TRBV4-1 combines with J gene TRBJ1-3, with D perhaps TRBD1 (5 bases). The CDR3 is made up of 16 amino acids. Germline V CDR1 and CDR2: MGHRA, YSYEKL. Trimming removed 0 bases at V and 2 bases at J, with 11 bases between. The CDR3 loop reads CASSQDQGRAGNTIYF. Written as DNA, the CDR3 is TGCGCCAGCAGCCAAGATCAGGGCAGGGCTGGAAACACCATATATTTT.

The rearrangement uses TRBV12-3 or TRBV12-4 and TRBJ1-5, with 8 positions matching TRBD1. V trimming: 4 bases; J trimming: 9 bases; junction bases outside the gene matches: 2. CDR3 length: 12 residues. CDR3: CASSSQGGPQHF. CDR3 bases: TGTGCCAGCAGTTCACAGGGGGGGCCCCAGCATTTT.

V gene TRBV29-1 combines with J gene TRBJ1-1; D remains unclear. Germline values: CDR1 SQVTM, CDR2 ANQGSEA. V lost 1 base and J lost 9, with 15 bases in between. The CDR3 loop spans 13 amino acids. This CDR3 reads CSVEGEAGSKAFF. The CDR3 nucleotides are TGCAGCGTTGAAGGGGAGGCGGGGAGCAAAGCTTTCTTT. The full variable domain, in which reference TRBV29-1 and TRBJ1-1 provide the parts outside the CDR3, is SAVISQKPSRDICQRGTSLTIQCQVDSQVTMMFWYRQQPGQSLTLIATANQGSEATYESGFVIDKFPISRPNLTFSTLTVSNMSPEDSSIYLCSVEGEAGSKAFFGQGTRLTVV.

The chain links TRBV6-5 to TRBJ1-2; 10 bases match TRBD1. V lost 9 bases, J lost 5 bases, and 12 bases stayed unmatched. The length of the CDR3 is 15 residues. Germline lookup yields CDR1 MNHEY and CDR2 SVGAGI. CDR3 protein: CASKTGGLSAYGYTF. The CDR3, as DNA: TGTGCCAGTAAGACAGGGGGCCTTTCAGCTTATGGCTACACCTTC.

The chain recombines TRBV9 with TRBJ2-2; D possibly corresponds to TRBD2 (5 bases). V dropped 3 bases and J dropped 4 bases, with 7 bases sitting between them. This CDR3 contains 13 residues. Germline values: CDR1 SGDLS, CDR2 YYNGEE. The CDR3 nucleotides read TGTGCCAGCAGCGGTGGAGGCACCGGGGAGCTGTTTTTT. This translates into CASSGGGTGELFF. Using reference TRBV9 and TRBJ2-2 for the parts outside the CDR3, the full variable domain is DSGVTQTPKHLITATGQRVTLRCSPRSGDLSVYWYQQSLDQGLQFLIQYYNGEERAKGNILERFSAQQFPDLHSELNLSSLELGDSALYFCASSGGGTGELFFGEGSRLTVL.

J is TRBJ1-5 and V is TRBV6-5, with D tentatively TRBD1 (5 bases). The V gene's germline CDR1 is MNHEY and CDR2 SVGAGI. The CDR3 sequence is 12 residues long. Trimming cost V 10 bases and J 7 bases, with 14 bases left between them. This CDR3 reads CATLQGGQPQHF. DNA of the CDR3: TGTGCCACCCTCCAGGGTGGGCAGCCCCAGCATTTT.

The chain employs TRBV5-1 and TRBJ1-2; no firm D call. Germline assignment: CDR1 SGHRS and CDR2 YFSETQ. The CDR3 runs 18 residues. V gave up 7 bases and J gave up 6 bases, with 31 bases separating them. This chain's CDR3 is CASRLTGSVLGSPDGYTF. The DNA for the CDR3 is TGCGCCAGCCGACTAACCGGTTCTGTTCTAGGCTCGCCCGATGGCTACACCTTC.

The chain couples TRBV6-5 to TRBJ1-6, with 7 bases that match TRBD1. The ends lost 6 bases at V and 9 bases at J; junction bases unmatched: 5. Germline lookup yields CDR1 MNHEY and CDR2 SVGAGI. The CDR3 consists of 13 residues. This CDR3 reads CASSRTGGSPLHF. DNA of the CDR3: TGTGCCAGCAGCCGGACAGGCGGTTCACCCCTCCACTTT.

The chain is built from TRBV7-2 and TRBJ2-1, with 13 bases that match TRBD2. The germline V gene has CDR1 SGHTA and CDR2 FQGNSA. The length of the CDR3 is 18 residues. Trimming took 4 bases from V and 5 from J; bases not matched to a gene: 11. The CDR3 coding sequence is TGTGCCAGCAGCTCCTGGGGGGGCGGGACTAGCGGGAACAATGAGCAGTTCTTC. Residues: CASSSWGGGTSGNNEQFF.

The V call is TRBV2, the J call TRBJ2-3; D may be TRBD1 (6 bases). Germline V gives CDR1 SNHLY, CDR2 FYNNEI. V lost 2 bases, J lost 6 bases, and 12 bases lay in between. This CDR3 contains 14 residues. The CDR3 DNA is TGTGCCAGCAGTGAACCAGGGGTTGCCGATACGCAGTATTTT. It encodes CASSEPGVADTQYF.

The chain has TRBV4-1 and TRBJ1-2; 7 bases fit TRBD1. V lost 2 bases, J lost 4 bases, and 10 bases stayed unmatched. CDR3 length: 16 residues. Germline V gene data show CDR1 as MGHRA and CDR2 as YSYEKL. In DNA, the CDR3 is TGCGCCAGCAGCCAAATCCTCGGGAACAGGGGCTATGGCTACACCTTC. It codes for CASSQILGNRGYGYTF.

J is TRBJ1-2 and V is TRBV11-2; 8 bases line up with TRBD1. The V segment lost 4 bases and the J segment 5 bases; nucleotides outside the gene matches: 9. This CDR3 has 15 amino acids. The germline V gene has CDR1 SGHAT and CDR2 FQNNGV. CDR3 sequence reads: CASSYVQGARYGYTF. The CDR3 DNA follows: TGTGCCAGCAGCTATGTTCAGGGGGCGCGGTATGGCTACACCTTC. Together with reference TRBV11-2 and TRBJ1-2, the CDR3 gives the full variable domain: EAGVAQSPRYKIIEKRQSVAFWCNPISGHATLYWYQQILGQGPKLLIQFQNNGVVDDSQLPKDRFSAERLKGVDSTLKIQPAKLEDSAVYLCASSYVQGARYGYTFGSGTRLTVV.

The chain is built from TRBV27 and TRBJ2-7; 11 nucleotides match TRBD1. The CDR3 consists of 15 residues. Germline-derived CDR1 and CDR2 are MNHEY and SMNVEV (reference sequence). Germline trimming cut 3 bases from V and 4 bases from J; bases unmatched to any gene: 5. In DNA form, the CDR3 reads TGTGCCAGCAGTTTGTCGGGACAGGGGGGGTACGAGCAGTACTTC. This translates into CASSLSGQGGYEQYF.

The V and J genes are TRBV5-1 and TRBJ1-5; D is possibly TRBD1 (6 bases). Germline V gives CDR1 SGHRS, CDR2 YFSETQ. The V and J ends lost 3 bases and 7 bases respectively, with 11 bases between them. The CDR3 extends over 13 amino acids. The CDR3 region is CASSSAGDQPQHF. DNA for the CDR3: TGCGCCAGCAGCTCGGCAGGGGACCAGCCCCAGCATTTT. Filled out from reference TRBV5-1 and TRBJ1-5, the complete variable domain reads KAGVTQTPRYLIKTRGQQVTLSCSPISGHRSVSWYQQTPGQGLQFLFEYFSETQRNKGNFPGRFSGRQFSNSRSEMNVSTLELGDSALYLCASSSAGDQPQHFGDGTRLSIL.

The chain combines TRBV18 with TRBJ2-3; D unclear. The germline V and J ends were trimmed by 6 bases and 3 bases, with 10 bases remaining between them. The CDR3 sequence is 13 residues long. Germline V gives CDR1 KGHSH, CDR2 LQKENI. CDR3 coding DNA: TGTGCCAGCTCTTCTACACAGACAGATACGCAGTATTTT. Amino acids: CASSSTQTDTQYF.

The chain uses TRBV19 and TRBJ2-2; 8 bases align to TRBD1. V dropped 0 bases and J dropped 0; count of bases not matched to a gene: 3. Germline assignment: CDR1 LNHDA and CDR2 SQIVND (reference sequence). The CDR3 loop spans 17 amino acids. CDR3 sequence (DNA): TGTGCCAGTAGTATAGATATACAGGGGGCGAACACCGGGGAGCTGTTTTTT. Its protein product is CASSIDIQGANTGELFF.

This clone was observed many times. The V gene is TRBV5-8, the J gene TRBJ2-7; D is possibly TRBD2 (6 bases). Trimming removed 3 bases at V and 1 base at J, with 17 bases between. The CDR3 is 16 amino acids. The germline V gene encodes CDR1 SGHTS and CDR2 YDEGEE. CDR3 residues: CASSWGTGTGSYEQYF. CDR3 DNA sequence: TGTGCCAGCAGCTGGGGGACTGGGACGGGGTCCTACGAGCAGTACTTC.

This chain connects TRBV4-1 to TRBJ1-2; no reliable D call. The CDR3 has 15 residues. Per the germline V gene, CDR1 is MGHRA and CDR2 is YSYEKL. V was pared by 0 bases and J by 4 bases, with 12 bases between. The CDR3 DNA follows: TGCGCCAGCAGCCAAGATAGGGAGGGTCCCTATGGCTACACCTTC. This encodes CASSQDREGPYGYTF.

This chain links TRBV7-9 with TRBJ1-1; TRBD1 agrees at 8 bases. The V gene's germline CDR1 is SEHNR and CDR2 FQNEAQ (reference sequence). After removal of 5 bases from V and 6 bases from J, the junction contained 11 bases not matched to a gene. CDR3 length: 15 residues. The CDR3 DNA follows: TGTGCCAGCAGCCCTTGGACAGGGATGGGGCCTGAAGCTTTCTTT. Residues: CASSPWTGMGPEAFF.

The chain recombines TRBV3-1 (or the pseudogene TRBV3-2) with TRBJ2-3; the match to TRBD2 covers 9 bases. The CDR3 covers 18 residues. Trimming at V came to 4 bases and at J to 0 bases, leaving 11 bases not matched to a gene. Germline loops: CDR1 LGHDT, CDR2 YNNKEL (reference sequence). The CDR3 reads CASSPGPSGASSTDTQYF. The CDR3, as DNA: TGTGCCAGCAGCCCCGGACCTAGCGGGGCCTCCAGCACAGATACGCAGTATTTT.

This chain's CDR3 is CASSQEDRRTEAFF. CDR3 DNA sequence: TGCGCCAGCAGCCAAGAGGACAGACGGACTGAAGCTTTCTTT. This chain connects TRBV4-1 to TRBJ1-1; the D gene is possibly TRBD1 (6 bases). V shed 0 bases and J shed 5 bases, with 10 bases lying between them. This CDR3 is built from 14 residues. Per the germline V gene, CDR1 is MGHRA and CDR2 is YSYEKL.

This chain links TRBV11-2 with TRBJ1-2, with D possibly being TRBD1 (5 bases). Germline CDR1 and CDR2: SGHAT and FQNNGV. V was clipped by 5 bases and J by 2 bases, with 15 bases between them. The CDR3 spans 15 residues. The DNA for the CDR3 is TGTGCCAGCAGCCGGACATCGTACCGCAACTATGGCTACACCTTC. This encodes CASSRTSYRNYGYTF.

The V call is TRBV28, the J call TRBJ1-1; D ambiguous. This CDR3 spans 15 amino acids. From germline, CDR1 is MDHEN and CDR2 SYDVKM. The V end was cut by 0 bases, the J end by 4 bases, with 12 bases between. CDR3 sequence (DNA): TGTGCCAGCAGTTTATGGATGGGGAGTGGCACTGAAGCTTTCTTT. Protein: CASSLWMGSGTEAFF.